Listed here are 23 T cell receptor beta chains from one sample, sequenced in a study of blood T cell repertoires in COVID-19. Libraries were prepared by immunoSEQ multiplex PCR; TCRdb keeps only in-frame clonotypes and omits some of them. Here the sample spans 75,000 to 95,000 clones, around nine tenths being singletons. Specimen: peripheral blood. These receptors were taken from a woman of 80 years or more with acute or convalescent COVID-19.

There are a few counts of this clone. CDR3 protein: CASRYFSRGDGQPQHF. The CDR3 bases are TGTGCCAGCAGATACTTTAGCAGGGGGGACGGTCAGCCCCAGCATTTT. This chain links TRBV28 with TRBJ1-5, with 7 bases that match TRBD1. Unmatched junction bases numbered 14, after V lost 6 bases and J lost 6 bases. Germline CDR1 and CDR2: MDHEN and SYDVKM. This CDR3 is 16 amino acids long.

Written as DNA, the CDR3 is TGTGCCAGCAGCTCCCAGGGGCTGGCGAACACCGGGGAGCTGTTTTTT. It specifies CASSSQGLANTGELFF. This sequence joins TRBV2 and TRBJ2-2; a possible D gene is TRBD1 (6 bases). The germline V and J ends were trimmed by 6 bases and 0 bases, with 14 bases remaining between them. The CDR3 is 16 residues long. Germline CDR1 is SNHLY and CDR2 is FYNNEI. Filled out from reference TRBV2 and TRBJ2-2, the complete variable domain reads EPEVTQTPSHQVTQMGQEVILRCVPISNHLYFYWYRQILGQKVEFLVSFYNNEISEKSEIFDDQFSVERPDGSNFTLKIRSTKLEDSAMYFCASSSQGLANTGELFFGEGSRLTVL.

DNA for the CDR3: TGTGCCAGCTCATCGGGACAGGGGGCCGGGACTAATGAAAAACTGTTTTTT. Its protein is CASSSGQGAGTNEKLFF. The rearrangement uses TRBV18 and TRBJ1-4; 12 bases agree with TRBD1. The CDR3 contains 17 residues. V lost 5 bases and J lost 2; bases outside the gene matches: 6. Germline lookup yields CDR1 KGHSH and CDR2 LQKENI.

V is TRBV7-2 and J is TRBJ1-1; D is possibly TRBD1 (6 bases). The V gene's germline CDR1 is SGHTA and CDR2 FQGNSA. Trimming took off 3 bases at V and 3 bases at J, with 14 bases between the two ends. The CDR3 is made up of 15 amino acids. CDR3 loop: CASSFLLGADTEAFF. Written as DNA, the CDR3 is TGTGCCAGCAGCTTCCTTTTGGGGGCGGACACTGAAGCTTTCTTT.

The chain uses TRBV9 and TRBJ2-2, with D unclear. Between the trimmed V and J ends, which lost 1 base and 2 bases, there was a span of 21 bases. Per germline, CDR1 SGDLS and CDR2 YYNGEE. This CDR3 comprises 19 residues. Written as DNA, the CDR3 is TGTGCCAGCAGCGTAACGGAAAGGTTCACTACGAAAAACACCGGGGAGCTGTTTTTT. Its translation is CASSVTERFTTKNTGELFF.

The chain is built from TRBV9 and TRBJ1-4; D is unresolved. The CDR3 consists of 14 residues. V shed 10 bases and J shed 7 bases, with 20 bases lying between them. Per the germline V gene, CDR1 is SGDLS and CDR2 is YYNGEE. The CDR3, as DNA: TGTGCCTTTTCAGGCGGGGATGCCAGTGAAAAACTGTTTTTT. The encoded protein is CAFSGGDASEKLFF.

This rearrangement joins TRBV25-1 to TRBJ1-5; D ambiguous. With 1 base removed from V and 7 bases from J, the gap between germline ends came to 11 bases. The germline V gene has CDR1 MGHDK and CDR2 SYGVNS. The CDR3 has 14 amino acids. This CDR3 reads CASSEWAAGQPQHF. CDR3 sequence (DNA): TGTGCCAGCAGTGAATGGGCAGCGGGGCAGCCCCAGCATTTT.

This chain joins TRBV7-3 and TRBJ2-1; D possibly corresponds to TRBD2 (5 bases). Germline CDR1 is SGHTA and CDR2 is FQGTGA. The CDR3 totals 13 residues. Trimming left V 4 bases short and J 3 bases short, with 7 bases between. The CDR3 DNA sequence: TGTGCCAGCAGCTCAGGACTCTACAATGAGCAGTTCTTC. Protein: CASSSGLYNEQFF.

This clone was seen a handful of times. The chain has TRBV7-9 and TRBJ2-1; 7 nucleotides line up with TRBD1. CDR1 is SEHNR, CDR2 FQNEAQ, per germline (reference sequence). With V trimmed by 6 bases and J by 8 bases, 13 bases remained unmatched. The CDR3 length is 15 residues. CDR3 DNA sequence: TGTGCCAGCAGATCTCTGGGACAGCTATTAGATGAGCAGTTCTTC. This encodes CASRSLGQLLDEQFF.

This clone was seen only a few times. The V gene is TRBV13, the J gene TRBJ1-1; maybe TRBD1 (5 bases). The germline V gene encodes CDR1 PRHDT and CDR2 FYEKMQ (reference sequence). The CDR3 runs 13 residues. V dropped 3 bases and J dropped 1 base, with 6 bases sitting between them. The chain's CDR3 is CASSFDRNTEAFF. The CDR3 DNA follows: TGTGCCAGCAGCTTCGACAGGAACACTGAAGCTTTCTTT.

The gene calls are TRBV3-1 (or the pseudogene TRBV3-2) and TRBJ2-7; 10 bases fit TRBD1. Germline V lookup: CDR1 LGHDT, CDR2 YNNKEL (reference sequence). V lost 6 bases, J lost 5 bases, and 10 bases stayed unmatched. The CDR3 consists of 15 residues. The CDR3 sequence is CASSLPGQGTDEQYF. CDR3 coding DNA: TGTGCCAGCAGTCTGCCGGGACAGGGGACCGACGAGCAGTACTTC.

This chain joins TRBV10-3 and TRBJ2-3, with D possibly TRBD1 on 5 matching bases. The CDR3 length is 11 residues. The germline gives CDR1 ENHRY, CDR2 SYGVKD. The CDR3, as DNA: TGTGCGGCAGGGCTGGTAGATACGCAGTATTTT. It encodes CAAGLVDTQYF.

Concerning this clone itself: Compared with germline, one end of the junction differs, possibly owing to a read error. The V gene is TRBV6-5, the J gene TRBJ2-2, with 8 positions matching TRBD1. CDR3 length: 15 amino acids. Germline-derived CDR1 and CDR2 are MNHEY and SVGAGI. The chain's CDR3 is CASSNSGQGTGELFF. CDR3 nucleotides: TGTGCCAGCAGTAACTCAGGACAGGGAACCGGGGAGCTGTTTTTT.

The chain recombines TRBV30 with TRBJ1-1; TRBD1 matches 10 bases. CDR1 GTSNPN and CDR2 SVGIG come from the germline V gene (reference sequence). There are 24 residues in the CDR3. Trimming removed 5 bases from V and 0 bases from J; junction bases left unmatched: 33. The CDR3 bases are TGTGCCTGGGGAGCCACTCCGGGACAGGGGATTTTTAAATCTCGCTTGGTCATGAACACTGAAGCTTTCTTT. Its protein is CAWGATPGQGIFKSRLVMNTEAFF.

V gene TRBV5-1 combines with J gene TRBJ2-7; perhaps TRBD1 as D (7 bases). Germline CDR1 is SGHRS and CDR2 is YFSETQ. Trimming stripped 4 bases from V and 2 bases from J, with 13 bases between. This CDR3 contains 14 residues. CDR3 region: CASSTGDRPYEQYF. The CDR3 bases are TGCGCCAGCAGCACGGGGGACAGACCCTACGAGCAGTACTTC.

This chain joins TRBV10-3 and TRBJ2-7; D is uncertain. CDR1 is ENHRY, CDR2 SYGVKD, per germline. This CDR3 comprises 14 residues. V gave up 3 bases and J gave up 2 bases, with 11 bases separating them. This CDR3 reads CAISDHELTYEQYF. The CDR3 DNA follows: TGTGCCATCAGTGACCACGAGTTGACCTACGAGCAGTACTTC.

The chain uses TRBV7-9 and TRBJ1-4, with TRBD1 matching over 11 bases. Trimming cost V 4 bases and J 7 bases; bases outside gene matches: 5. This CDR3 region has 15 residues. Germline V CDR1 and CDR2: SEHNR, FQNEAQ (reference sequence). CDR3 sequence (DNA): TGTGCCAGCAGCTCCGGGACAGGGGGAGTTGAAAAACTGTTTTTT. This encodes CASSSGTGGVEKLFF.

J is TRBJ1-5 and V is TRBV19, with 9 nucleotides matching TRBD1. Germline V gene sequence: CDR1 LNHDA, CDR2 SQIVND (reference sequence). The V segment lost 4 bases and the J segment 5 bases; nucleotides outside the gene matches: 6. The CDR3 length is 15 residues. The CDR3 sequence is CASSTTGGADQPQHF. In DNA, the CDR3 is TGTGCCAGTAGTACTACAGGGGGCGCGGATCAGCCCCAGCATTTT.

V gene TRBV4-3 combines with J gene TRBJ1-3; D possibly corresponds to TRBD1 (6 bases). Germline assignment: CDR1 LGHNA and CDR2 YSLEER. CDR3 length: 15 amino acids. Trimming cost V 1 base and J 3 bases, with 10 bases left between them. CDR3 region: CASSQVLGGGNTIYF. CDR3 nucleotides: TGCGCCAGCAGCCAAGTCCTAGGGGGTGGAAACACCATATATTTT.

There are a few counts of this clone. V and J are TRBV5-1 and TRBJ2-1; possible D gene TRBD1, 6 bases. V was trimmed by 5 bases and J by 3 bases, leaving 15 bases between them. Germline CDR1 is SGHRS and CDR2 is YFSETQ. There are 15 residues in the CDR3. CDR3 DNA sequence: TGCGCCAGCAGAAACCAGGGGTCCCTCTACAATGAGCAGTTCTTC. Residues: CASRNQGSLYNEQFF.

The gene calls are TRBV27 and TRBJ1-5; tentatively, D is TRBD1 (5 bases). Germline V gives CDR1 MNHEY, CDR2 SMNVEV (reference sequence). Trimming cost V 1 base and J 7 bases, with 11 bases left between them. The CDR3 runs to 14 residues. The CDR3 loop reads CASSLYIQGQPQHF. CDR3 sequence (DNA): TGTGCCAGCAGTTTATATATCCAGGGCCAGCCCCAGCATTTT.

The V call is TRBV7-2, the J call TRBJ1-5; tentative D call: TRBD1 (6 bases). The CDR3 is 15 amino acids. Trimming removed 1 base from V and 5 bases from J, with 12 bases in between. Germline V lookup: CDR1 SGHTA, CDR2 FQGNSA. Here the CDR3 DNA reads TGTGCCAGCAGCTTAGATTTAGGGACACATCAGCCCCAGCATTTT. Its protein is CASSLDLGTHQPQHF.

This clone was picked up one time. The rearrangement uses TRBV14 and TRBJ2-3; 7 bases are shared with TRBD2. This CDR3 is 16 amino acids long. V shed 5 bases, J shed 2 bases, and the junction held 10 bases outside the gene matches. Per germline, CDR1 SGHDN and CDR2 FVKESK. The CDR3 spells CASSASERGSTDTQYF. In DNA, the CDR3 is TGTGCCAGCAGCGCCTCAGAGCGGGGTTCCACAGATACGCAGTATTTT. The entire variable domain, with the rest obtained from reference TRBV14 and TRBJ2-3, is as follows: EAGVTQFPSHSVIEKGQTVTLRCDPISGHDNLYWYRRVMGKEIKFLLHFVKESKQDESGMPNNRFLAERTGGTYSTLKVQPAELEDSGVYFCASSASERGSTDTQYFGPGTRLTVL.